This T cell receptor beta chain was identified during a study of T-cell memory formation after mild COVID-19 (dated by TCRdb to 2020 to 2022). Context from the whole study: TCR sequence clusters from the two donors were largely donor specific. Longitudinal TCRalpha and TCRbeta repertoire sequencing tracked T-cell clones expanding and contracting after mild COVID-19 in a couple of donors. The cohort was made up of two young adult volunteers, one female and one male, who were previously healthy.

What the authors observed across the whole study: SARS-CoV-2 specificity of the second-wave clones peaking on day 37 was not confirmed. Balanced CD4/CD8 phenotypes were observed for clones contracting from day 15 to 85, whereas a bias towards CD4+ was observed for a second wave of clones expanding from day 15 to 37. Some responding clones were detected in pre-infection memory, which suggested that pre-existing cross-reactive memory T cells had joined the SARS-CoV-2 response. The study included only a couple of mild cases, and larger cohorts that include severe cases with pre-infection samples were judged to be necessary. Contracting CD4+ clones turned up mainly in the CM and EM memory subsets, whereas EMRA was where CD8+ clones were enriched.

The sequencer was an Illumina NovaSeq 6000. TCRalpha and TCRbeta cDNA libraries were built by 5'RACE with constant-segment primers, adding sample barcodes and unique molecular identifiers. Trizol reagent was used to extract RNA from every sample. Library amplification was performed in two PCR steps, and a second sample barcode and Illumina TruSeq adapters were introduced in the second step. Sequencing of the libraries was done on an Illumina NovaSeq, producing 2 x 150 bp paired-end reads. Per the original workflow: With migec v1.2.7, reads were demultiplexed and then collapsed into UMI-guided consensus sequences. With mixcr v2.1.11, UMI consensuses were aligned to TRA and TRB V and J templates and assembled into clonotypes. Expanded or contracted clonotypes were those called significant by both edgeR and NoisET, with noise models trained on biological replicates. For edgeR calls, the thresholds were a false discovery rate-adjusted p below 0.01 and a log2 fold-change of 1. PCA with hierarchical clustering of max-normalized trajectories of the 1000 most abundant clonotypes was used as exploratory dynamics analysis. The CD4 or CD8 phenotype of responding clones was assigned using the separately sequenced CD4+ and CD8+ repertoires. TCRdb redid the processing of the public reads, applying fastp at Q25 and MiXCR, and retained in-frame beta chains. Rows are combined by CDR3 protein, so each entry shows the most common genes and DNA. These V and J calls rely on TCRdb rather than the paper's analysis. The sample table records roughly 310,000 distinct CDR3 sequences; around 15% of these occur just once. The ten top clones hold approximately 23% of the sample.

The CDR3 spans 14 residues, from the cysteine through the phenylalanine. Here the CDR3 DNA is all that survives: 42 bases in frame from base 1. The germline V gene supplies CDR1 ENHRY and CDR2 SYGVKD. V is shortened by 3 bases, J by 0 bases, and the region joining them spans 8 bases. PBMCs were isolated by Ficoll-Paque density gradient centrifugation. The table lists this clonotype with many counts. Its antigen is not yet known. Base-call qualities are not available, and no considerably larger clone is one nucleotide away. Source material: PBMCs or a T cell subset sorted from them (not recorded which). The sequence came from a man aged 18 to 29 who had mild COVID-19 (a few samples of this study predate the infection). The sample titles of this study are shuffled in the database, so cell type and time point are left out; the donor was told from shared clones. This sequence uses TRBV10-3 and TRBJ2-5; the best D guess is TRBD1, with 5 bases matching. CDR3 region: CAISDRVYQETQYF. The sequenced DNA is TGTGCCATCAGTGACAGGGTGTACCAAGAGACCCAGTACTTC.